These 29 T cell receptor beta chains share one sample of origin, sequenced in a study of T-cell reconstitution after alpha-beta-depleted transplantation in children. Unique molecular identifiers were used in preparing the TCRbeta library. Via MiXCR, TCRdb re-called the PCR reads, giving one row per CDR3 protein. Of over 400,000 distinct CDR3 sequences listed, over 40% were seen once; the top ten hold roughly 27%. Source: PBMCs, taken before TCRalphabeta/CD19-depleted stem cell transplant. These receptors all come from a girl aged 2-10 years with aplastic anemia, due to receive a stem cell transplant.

The J gene is TRBJ2-7, the V gene TRBV7-9, with D tentatively TRBD2 (5 bases). With 5 bases removed from V and 2 bases from J, the gap between germline ends came to 13 bases. CDR1 and CDR2 (germline): SEHNR, FQNEAQ (reference sequence). This CDR3 is 14 amino acids long. The CDR3 sequence is CASSQTPGAYEQYF. The CDR3 region has the DNA TGTGCCAGCAGCCAGACCCCCGGGGCCTACGAGCAGTACTTC. The variable domain in full, with the rest retrieved from reference TRBV7-9 and TRBJ2-7, is DTGVSQNPRHKITKRGQNVTFRCDPISEHNRLYWYRQTLGQGPEFLTYFQNEAQLEKSRLLSDRFSAERPKGSFSTLEIQRTEQGDSAMYLCASSQTPGAYEQYFGPGTRLTVT.

The V and J genes are TRBV7-9 and TRBJ2-4; D uncertain. There are 12 residues in the CDR3. Germline V gives CDR1 SEHNR, CDR2 FQNEAQ (reference sequence). V lost 5 bases and J lost 8, with 10 bases in between. The CDR3 DNA is TGTGCCAGCAGCCCACTTAGGGACATTCAGTACTTC. This codes for CASSPLRDIQYF. The full variable domain, completed using reference TRBV7-9 and TRBJ2-4, is DTGVSQNPRHKITKRGQNVTFRCDPISEHNRLYWYRQTLGQGPEFLTYFQNEAQLEKSRLLSDRFSAERPKGSFSTLEIQRTEQGDSAMYLCASSPLRDIQYFGAGTRLSVL.

The CDR3 protein is CASSPAVSPKGGPYGYTF. DNA of the CDR3: TGCGCCAGCAGCCCGGCGGTATCCCCGAAGGGGGGACCCTATGGCTACACCTTC. The chain carries TRBV5-1 and TRBJ1-2; D might be TRBD1 (6 bases). The CDR3 consists of 18 residues. CDR1 is SGHRS and CDR2 is YFSETQ in the germline V gene. The V end lost 4 bases, the J end lost 4 bases, and 26 bases lay between the germline ends.

The CDR3 nucleotides read TGCAGTGCTCCAAGAAGCAGCAACAATGAGCAGTTCTTC. Residues: CSAPRSSNNEQFF. This chain uses TRBV20-1 with TRBJ2-1; D is undetermined. The CDR3 is 13 amino acids. V gave up 5 bases and J gave up 5 bases, with 13 bases separating them. In germline, CDR1 is DFQATT, CDR2 SNEGSKA (reference sequence).

The V and J genes are TRBV6-1 and TRBJ1-1, with unresolved D. Trimming left V 2 bases short and J 1 base short, with 11 bases between. This CDR3 has 15 residues. Looked up from germline, CDR1 is MNHNS and CDR2 is SASEGT. The CDR3 DNA reads TGTGCCAGCAGTGAACTCGGAGGAAGGAACACTGAAGCTTTCTTT. Its protein is CASSELGGRNTEAFF.

In this sample, this clonotype turned up many times. The chain uses TRBV12-3 or TRBV12-4 and TRBJ1-2; no clear D. The germline V and J ends were trimmed by 6 bases and 2 bases, with 10 bases remaining between them. There are 13 residues in the CDR3. The CDR3 loop reads CASSEGRNYGYTF. The CDR3 coding sequence is TGTGCCAGCAGCGAGGGCAGGAACTATGGCTACACCTTC.

This clonotype occurred a few times. The chain carries TRBV5-1 and TRBJ2-7; TRBD2 agrees at 8 bases. The CDR3 loop spans 14 amino acids. Germline V CDR1 and CDR2: SGHRS, YFSETQ. V lost 1 base to trimming and J lost 4 bases; unmatched junction nucleotides: 4. CDR3 region: CASSLQRERYEQYF. The CDR3 DNA reads as TGCGCCAGCAGCTTGCAGCGGGAGAGGTACGAGCAGTACTTC.

This clonotype was recorded many times. This chain links TRBV5-1 with TRBJ2-1; D is uncertain. The V and J ends lost 1 base and 5 bases respectively, with 7 bases between them. Germline V gives CDR1 SGHRS, CDR2 YFSETQ. This CDR3 comprises 13 residues. This CDR3 reads CASSLSVNNEQFF. The CDR3, as DNA: TGCGCCAGCAGCTTGTCCGTAAACAATGAGCAGTTCTTC.

This clonotype was detected ten times or more. V is TRBV4-1 and J is TRBJ1-3; D remains unclear. V was shortened by 0 bases and J by 5 bases, with 11 bases between the two germline ends. The length of the CDR3 is 15 residues. Germline CDR1 MGHRA, CDR2 YSYEKL. This chain's CDR3 is CASSQDLGFRNTIYF. DNA of the CDR3: TGCGCCAGCAGCCAAGATTTGGGTTTCAGAAACACCATATATTTT.

There are a few counts of this clonotype. One end of the junction is discordant with germline, which a read error may explain. The chain's CDR3 is CASSLGSNGILSHEQYF. The DNA of the CDR3 is TGCGCCAGCAGCTTGGGTAGTAACGGCATTCTCTCCCACGAGCAGTACTTC. This chain uses TRBV5-1 with TRBJ2-7; D is undetermined. Germline CDR1 SGHRS, CDR2 YFSETQ. The CDR3 runs to 17 residues.

The CDR3 here is CAIRAVSSGANVLTF. The CDR3 DNA follows: TGTGCCATCAGGGCAGTGTCCTCTGGGGCCAACGTCCTGACTTTC. This rearrangement joins TRBV10-3 to TRBJ2-6; no definite D call. Trimming pared 6 bases from V and 0 bases from J, leaving 9 bases between. The CDR3 runs 15 residues. Germline assignment: CDR1 ENHRY and CDR2 SYGVKD.

The table lists this clonotype with a few counts. The chain recombines TRBV11-1 with TRBJ2-7; D unclear. The CDR3 spans 18 residues. The germline CDR1 and CDR2 sequences are SGHAT and FQDESV (reference sequence). V lost 4 bases and J 1 base, leaving 23 bases between the germline ends. The DNA for the CDR3 is TGTGCCAGCAGCTCAGGTCCAAGTTCGGGCGGCTCTTCCTACGAGCAGTACTTC. Its translation: CASSSGPSSGGSSYEQYF.

In this sample, this clonotype turned up a few times. The chain is built from TRBV5-1 and TRBJ2-7; D gene uncertain. This CDR3 has 15 residues. Trimming left V 0 bases short and J 2 bases short, with 12 bases between. Germline values: CDR1 SGHRS, CDR2 YFSETQ. This CDR3 reads CASSLGAMSTYEQYF. Written as DNA, the CDR3 is TGCGCCAGCAGCTTGGGCGCAATGAGTACCTACGAGCAGTACTTC.

This clonotype was observed at least ten times. The V call is TRBV20-1, the J call TRBJ2-5; 8 bases map to TRBD1. V lost 2 bases to trimming and J lost 4 bases; unmatched junction nucleotides: 6. This CDR3 comprises 14 residues. CDR1 and CDR2 from the germline V gene are DFQATT and SNEGSKA (reference sequence). This CDR3 is CSARKQGGGETQYF. CDR3 nucleotides: TGCAGTGCTAGAAAACAGGGGGGCGGAGAGACCCAGTACTTC.

The chain recombines TRBV15 with TRBJ2-7; D possibly uses TRBD1 or TRBD2 (5 bases each). The CDR3 is made up of 15 amino acids. The germline CDR1 and CDR2 sequences are LNHNV and YYDKDF (reference sequence). The V gene lost 6 bases and the J gene lost 3 bases, with 18 bases spanning the gap. This chain's CDR3 is CATSLRAGTVYEQYF. The CDR3 nucleotides are TGTGCCACCAGTCTTAGGGCCGGGACGGTCTACGAGCAGTACTTC.

This rearrangement joins TRBV5-1 to TRBJ2-5; possible D gene TRBD1, 6 bases. Germline loops: CDR1 SGHRS, CDR2 YFSETQ. The CDR3 is 15 residues long. The ends were cut back, 4 bases at V and 1 base at J, with 14 bases in the middle. The CDR3 DNA reads TGCGCCAGCAGCCAACGGGACACGCGCCAAGAGACCCAGTACTTC. Translated: CASSQRDTRQETQYF.

This clonotype was seen only a few times. This sequence joins TRBV18 and TRBJ2-5; D gene uncertain. The CDR3 length is 14 residues. With 1 base removed from V and 0 bases from J, the gap between germline ends came to 6 bases. CDR1 and CDR2 (germline): KGHSH, LQKENI. CDR3 sequence (DNA): TGTGCCAGCTCACCACGACGGAACCAAGAGACCCAGTACTTC. The encoded protein is CASSPRRNQETQYF.

This clonotype was seen ten or more times. The rearrangement uses TRBV12-3 or TRBV12-4 and TRBJ2-1; a weak D match, TRBD2 (5 bases). The CDR3 has 16 amino acids. Trimming shortened V by 6 bases and J by 6 bases, and 21 bases separated the two germline ends. CDR3: CASRPGLRGWINEQFF. CDR3 sequence (DNA): TGTGCCAGCAGGCCTGGATTGAGAGGGTGGATCAATGAGCAGTTCTTC.

The V gene is TRBV27, the J gene TRBJ1-1; D perhaps matches TRBD1 (6 bases). Looked up from germline, CDR1 is MNHEY and CDR2 is SMNVEV (reference sequence). The CDR3 is 15 amino acids. V shed 4 bases and J shed 0 bases, with 12 bases lying between them. The CDR3 protein is CASSSQTGVNTEAFF. CDR3 DNA: TGTGCCAGCAGTTCTCAGACAGGTGTGAACACTGAAGCTTTCTTT.

This chain uses TRBV5-1 with TRBJ2-1; 12 bases map to TRBD2. In germline, CDR1 is SGHRS, CDR2 YFSETQ. The CDR3 spans 20 residues. Unmatched junction bases numbered 14, after V lost 4 bases and J lost 0 bases. The CDR3 is CASSRTPSGRALSSYNEQFF. The CDR3 nucleotides are TGCGCCAGCAGCCGTACCCCTAGCGGGAGGGCCCTAAGCTCCTACAATGAGCAGTTCTTC.

V is TRBV7-8 and J is TRBJ2-1; TRBD2 matches 10 bases. CDR3 length: 14 residues. Unmatched junction bases numbered 5, after V lost 7 bases and J lost 5 bases. Germline V gives CDR1 SGHVS, CDR2 FQNEAQ. The CDR3 loop is CASNEGLANNEQFF. CDR3 DNA: TGTGCCAGCAACGAGGGACTAGCGAACAATGAGCAGTTCTTC.

A remark on this clonotype: The conserved phenylalanine or tryptophan normally closing the CDR3 is absent here, so this likely arose from a read error. The chain employs TRBV5-6 and TRBJ2-3; TRBD2 matches at 9 bases. CDR3 length: 15 amino acids. Germline CDR1 reads SGHDT; CDR2 reads YYEEEE. Trimming took 2 bases from V and 4 from J; bases not matched to a gene: 5. The DNA for the CDR3 is TGTGCCAGCAGCTTCATTGCGGGAGGGGCAGATACGCAGTATATT. This gives the protein CASSFIAGGADTQYI.

The rearrangement links TRBV20-1 to TRBJ2-7, with D unclear. V was trimmed by 5 bases and J by 3 bases, leaving 14 bases between them. There are 13 residues in the CDR3. The germline V gene encodes CDR1 DFQATT and CDR2 SNEGSKA (reference sequence). The CDR3 nucleotides are TGCAGTGCTCTTTCAGTGGACGGCTACGAGCAGTACTTC. Its translation: CSALSVDGYEQYF.

V is TRBV29-1 and J is TRBJ1-2; D is unresolved. The CDR3 runs to 13 residues. CDR1 SQVTM and CDR2 ANQGSEA come from the germline V gene. The V gene lost 6 bases and the J gene lost 4 bases, with 15 bases spanning the gap. The DNA of the CDR3 is TGCAGCGTACCGGAACTATCGGGCTATGGCTACACCTTC. Residues: CSVPELSGYGYTF.

V is TRBV25-1 and J is TRBJ2-4, with D uncertain. Trimming took 1 base from V and 1 from J, leaving 2 bases between them. The CDR3 runs to 13 residues. Germline V gives CDR1 MGHDK, CDR2 SYGVNS. CDR3: CASSEWAKNIQYF. DNA of the CDR3: TGTGCCAGCAGTGAATGGGCCAAAAACATTCAGTACTTC.

V usage is TRBV27 and J usage is TRBJ2-3; D perhaps matches TRBD2 (6 bases). Germline V gene lookup returns CDR1 MNHEY and CDR2 SMNVEV (reference sequence). V was clipped by 3 bases and J by 5 bases, with 9 bases between them. CDR3 length equals 13 residues. CDR3 residues: CASSFRDLDTQYF. Written as DNA, the CDR3 is TGTGCCAGCAGTTTCCGGGACTTAGATACGCAGTATTTT.

The chain recombines TRBV12-3 or TRBV12-4 with TRBJ2-1; 7 nucleotides agree with TRBD2. The CDR3 is made up of 16 amino acids. V was clipped by 6 bases and J by 7 bases; unmatched bases: 15. This CDR3 reads CASRHPVGRGINEQFF. The CDR3 DNA reads as TGTGCCAGCAGGCACCCCGTTGGGCGGGGGATTAATGAGCAGTTCTTC.

The V call is TRBV20-1, the J call TRBJ2-7; 7 bases align to TRBD1. CDR1 is DFQATT and CDR2 is SNEGSKA in the germline V gene (reference sequence). After removal of 3 bases from V and 5 bases from J, the junction contained 10 bases not matched to a gene. The CDR3 runs to 14 residues. CDR3 nucleotides: TGCAGTGCTAGGGGAAAGACAGGGCTCCACGAGCAGTACTTC. Translating gives CSARGKTGLHEQYF.

V and J are TRBV28 and TRBJ2-7, with a tentative D call TRBD2 (6 bases). CDR1 is MDHEN, CDR2 SYDVKM, per germline. Deletions cut 6 bases from V and 12 bases from J, with 15 bases between. The length of the CDR3 is 11 residues. The CDR3 protein is CASSKGRPRYF. CDR3 DNA: TGTGCCAGCAGCAAGGGGAGGCCTCGGTACTTC.